This entry is about one TCR beta chain. Its matching antigen is unknown. Using immunoSEQ multiplex PCR, the repertoire was profiled, and TCRdb retains in-frame clones only, with some absent. This sample has some 95,000 clones, with around nine tenths found just once. The CDR3 contains 13 residues. Trimming took off 4 bases at V and 2 bases at J, with 8 bases between the two ends. Germline-derived CDR1 and CDR2 are SGHRS and YFSETQ. The data belong to a study of OX40 agonist ivuxolimab in advanced cancers. Points from the study as a whole: At 0.1 to 3.0 mg/kg, clonal expansion of CD4+ and CD8+ blood T cells had occurred by week 6.

This TCR derives from an adult with an advanced solid tumor such as melanoma, head and neck, liver or kidney cancer. The genes are TRBV5-1 and TRBJ2-3; D unclear. Sample: CD4+ or CD8+ T cells sorted from blood, taken in a trial of the OX40 agonist ivuxolimab. The CDR3 region is CASSPGSTDTQYF. The CDR3 region has the DNA TGCGCCAGCAGCCCGGGTTCCACAGATACGCAGTATTTT.